The clone carrying this T cell receptor beta chain has more than one count but fewer than ten. As yet, its antigen is unknown. The record originates from a study of beta chain features in type 1 diabetes. General study findings and limits: TCRB CDR3s from Type 1 diabetes patients were moderately but significantly shorter in all four CD4+ subsets.

Expressed TCRB transcripts got sequenced, as all isolated RNA was reverse transcribed. Profiled with immunoSEQ multiplex PCR; TCRdb holds only in-frame clones, not every one. The sample has approximately 270,000 clones, 14% seen once. Sequenced input: naive CD4+ T cells from blood. The receptor comes from a man aged 25-40 years with type 1 diabetes.

This CDR3 is CSVKTDYNEQFF. For the CDR3, the DNA is TGCAGCGTTAAGACAGACTACAATGAGCAGTTCTTC. This chain uses TRBV29-1 with TRBJ2-1; a possible D gene is TRBD1 (5 bases). The germline gives CDR1 SQVTM, CDR2 ANQGSEA. There are 12 residues in the CDR3. V was trimmed by 5 bases and J by 3 bases, leaving 8 bases between them.